The TCR beta chain under discussion was sequenced for a study of long-term antiretroviral therapy in people with HIV. Study-wide points: Clonal expansions arising prior to ART prevailed in the repertoire at every time point. Older ART regimens may have been in use when blood was drawn between the mid-2000s and the late 2010s.

The CDR3 has 13 residues. Germline V gives CDR1 MNHEY, CDR2 SMNVEV (reference sequence). V lost 6 bases and J lost 1, with 10 bases in between. Regarding this clone: No antigen is known for it.

The libraries were made with immunoSEQ v3.0 at survey level. Per-sample targets for sequencing were roughly 35,000-50,000 T-cell genomes. Profiled with immunoSEQ multiplex PCR; TCRdb holds only in-frame clones, not every one. The sample carries about 11,000 clones, about 86% recorded once. There was at least one pre-ART PBMC sample for each donor, plus at least two post-ART PBMC samples. The source was unsorted PBMCs, collected 7.2 years after starting antiretroviral therapy. The rearrangement joins TRBV27 to TRBJ2-7; D ambiguous. The source of this sequence is a man in his forties or fifties with HIV. The CDR3 bases are TGTGCCAGCAGGCCCGACTGGTCCTACGAGCAGTACTTC. Protein product: CASRPDWSYEQYF.